This T cell receptor (beta chain) was retrieved from a study of blood T cell repertoires in COVID-19. In the study overall: Donors in the United States, Italy and Spain gave samples during acute or convalescent COVID-19.

Original analysis: Counts of nucleated cells, estimated from reference gene primer amplification, were obtained. Sequencing used immunoSEQ multiplex PCR; TCRdb keeps in-frame clones, though not all of them. The V and J calls and clone size come from that table; D and trimming were worked out from the DNA. The sample holds about 73,000 clones, around 83% seen once. Sequenced sample: peripheral blood. This receptor was identified in a man between 50 and 59 years old with active COVID-19.

The CDR3 sequence is CASSYRPGAGANVLTF. The CDR3 coding sequence is TGTGCCAGCAGTTACCGCCCGGGAGCTGGGGCCAACGTCCTGACTTTC. The chain joins TRBV6-6 to TRBJ2-6; perhaps TRBD2 as D (6 bases). V shed 2 bases and J shed 2 bases, with 10 bases lying between them. Per the germline V gene, CDR1 is MNHNY and CDR2 is SVGAGI (reference sequence). CDR3 length equals 16 residues.